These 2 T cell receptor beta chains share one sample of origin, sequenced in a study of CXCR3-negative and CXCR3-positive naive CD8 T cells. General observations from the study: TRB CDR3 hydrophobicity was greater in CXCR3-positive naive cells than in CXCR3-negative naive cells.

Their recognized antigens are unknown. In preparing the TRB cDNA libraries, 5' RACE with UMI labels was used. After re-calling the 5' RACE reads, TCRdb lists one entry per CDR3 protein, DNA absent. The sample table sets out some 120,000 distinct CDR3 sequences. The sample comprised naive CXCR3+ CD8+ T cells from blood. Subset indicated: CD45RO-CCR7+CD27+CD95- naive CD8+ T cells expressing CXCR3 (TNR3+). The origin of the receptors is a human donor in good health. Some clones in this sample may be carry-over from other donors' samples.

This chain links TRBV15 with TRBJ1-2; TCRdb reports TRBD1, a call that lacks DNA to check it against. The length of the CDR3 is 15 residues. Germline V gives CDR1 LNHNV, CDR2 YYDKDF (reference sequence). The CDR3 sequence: CATRLTGIVTYGYTF.

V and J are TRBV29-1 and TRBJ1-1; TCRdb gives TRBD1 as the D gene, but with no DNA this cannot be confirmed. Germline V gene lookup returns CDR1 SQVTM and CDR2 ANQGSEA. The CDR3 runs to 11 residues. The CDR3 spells CSCTGDTEAFF.